There are many counts of the clone carrying this TCR beta chain. The antigen is unknown. These data belong to a study of response to subunit inactivated influenza vaccine. TCRdb re-called the RT-PCR reads with MiXCR, one entry per CDR3 protein. The top ten clones hold 10% to 15% of a sample with hundreds of thousands of distinct CDR3 sequences, 7.6% of them seen once. Trimming took 6 bases from V and 6 from J, leaving 6 bases between them. This CDR3 has 11 residues. The germline CDR1 and CDR2 sequences are SGHRS and YFSETQ. Study-wide findings and caveats: It was the authors' suggestion that each seasonal influenza vaccination recruits few new T cells.

This TCR was sampled from a man between 50 and 69 years old who received an inactivated influenza vaccine. The chain links TRBV5-1 to TRBJ2-2, with D unclear. The sequences come from PBMCs from blood, collected less than 30 months after vaccination. CDR3 in DNA: TGCGCCAGCACCACGGCCGGGGAGCTGTTTTTT. Translating gives CASTTAGELFF.